This paragraph covers one T cell receptor beta chain sequence. No antigen is known for it. No patient escaped relapse after autologous stem cell transplantation, and brentuximab vedotin exposure varied. CD8+ T cells were isolated from thawed PBMCs by magnetic negative selection. The sample is drawn from a study of PD-1 blockade in classical Hodgkin lymphoma. The CDR3 contains 18 residues. V was cut by 4 bases and J by 1 base, with 22 bases left in between. Looked up from germline, CDR1 is LGHNA and CDR2 is YNFKEQ. Clones were read by immunoSEQ multiplex PCR, and TCRdb kept only the in-frame ones, dropping some. The repertoire consists of 11,000 or so clones, with roughly 80% occurring once and the leading ten covering 30% to 40%. Study observations and caveats: Patients with a complete response exhibited baseline diversity comparable to newly diagnosed patients. As was reported, newly diagnosed patients showed lower baseline TCR diversity than healthy donors did. Exclusion covered patients beginning nivolumab under 1 year post-ASCT.

The receptor was derived from a human donor with classical Hodgkin lymphoma. The V gene is TRBV4-2, the J gene TRBJ1-1; no clear D gene. This sample comprised CD8+ T cells from blood, obtained at baseline. In DNA form, the CDR3 reads TGTGCCAGCAGCCTTCGCCCTGTGAGCCCGGCATCGAACACTGAAGCTTTCTTT. It encodes CASSLRPVSPASNTEAFF.